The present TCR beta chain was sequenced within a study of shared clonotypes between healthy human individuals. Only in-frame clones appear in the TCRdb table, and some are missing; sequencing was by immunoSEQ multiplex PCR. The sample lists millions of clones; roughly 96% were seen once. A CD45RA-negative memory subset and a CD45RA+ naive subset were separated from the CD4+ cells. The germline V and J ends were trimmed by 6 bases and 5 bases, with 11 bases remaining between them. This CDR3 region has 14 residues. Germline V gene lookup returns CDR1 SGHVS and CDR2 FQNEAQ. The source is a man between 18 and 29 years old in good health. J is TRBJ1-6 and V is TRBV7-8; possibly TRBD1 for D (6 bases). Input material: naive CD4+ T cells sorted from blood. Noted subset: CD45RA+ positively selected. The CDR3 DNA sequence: TGTGCCAGCAGGTTTGACAGGAATAATTCACCCCTCCACTTT. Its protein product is CASRFDRNNSPLHF.